Shown below are 21 T cell receptor beta chains from a single sample sequenced in a study of blood T cell repertoires in COVID-19. This table comes from immunoSEQ multiplex PCR, and its TCRdb copy is limited to in-frame clones, with some not included. Of around 140,000 clones listed, 88% are singletons. Source material: peripheral blood. The receptors shown here come from a man aged 45-65 years with acute or convalescent COVID-19.

The chain combines TRBV7-3 with TRBJ2-3; TRBD2 matches 8 bases. Germline V gene data show CDR1 as SGHTA and CDR2 as FQGTGA. The V gene end was trimmed by 2 bases and the J gene end by 1 base; junction bases not matched to a gene: 5. The CDR3 consists of 16 residues. The CDR3 DNA follows: TGTGCCAGCAGCTTAGCTAAAGCGGGGGGCACAGATACGCAGTATTTT. Translation gives CASSLAKAGGTDTQYF.

V and J are TRBV7-9 and TRBJ2-2; TRBD2 aligns across 10 bases. CDR3 length equals 16 residues. Germline V CDR1 and CDR2: SEHNR, FQNEAQ (reference sequence). With V trimmed by 5 bases and J by 3 bases, 6 bases remained unmatched. The CDR3 sequence is CASSLIAGGDTGELFF. The CDR3 DNA reads TGTGCCAGCAGCCTTATAGCGGGAGGCGACACCGGGGAGCTGTTTTTT.

The CDR3 DNA follows: TGTGCCAGCCGAAACCGGACAGCCCTTTATGGCTACACCTTC. It is translated as CASRNRTALYGYTF. J is TRBJ1-2 and V is TRBV6-5, with a possible D match to TRBD1 (6 bases). Germline V CDR1 and CDR2: MNHEY, SVGAGI. The V end was cut by 8 bases, the J end by 5 bases, with 18 bases between. The CDR3 spans 14 residues.

The chain has TRBV5-8 and TRBJ2-1, with D maybe TRBD1 (5 bases). V gave up 1 base and J gave up 2 bases, with 13 bases separating them. The CDR3 runs 16 residues. The germline V gene has CDR1 SGHTS and CDR2 YDEGEE. CDR3 in amino acids: CASSLYETETYNEQFF. CDR3 sequence (DNA): TGTGCCAGCAGCTTGTACGAGACAGAGACCTACAATGAGCAGTTCTTC.

The rearrangement joins TRBV3-1 (or the pseudogene TRBV3-2) to TRBJ1-3; TRBD1 matches 10 bases. Germline values: CDR1 LGHDT, CDR2 YNNKEL (reference sequence). V was clipped by 4 bases and J by 3 bases; unmatched bases: 9. This CDR3 spans 17 amino acids. The CDR3 nucleotides are TGTGCCAGCAGCCGGGAAAGGACAGGGGGAAGTGGAAACACCATATATTTT. It translates to CASSRERTGGSGNTIYF.

CDR3 region: CAISDVNQPQHF. As DNA, the CDR3 is TGTGCCATCAGTGACGTTAATCAGCCCCAGCATTTT. The chain is built from TRBV10-3 and TRBJ1-5; no clear D gene. CDR1 and CDR2 (germline): ENHRY, SYGVKD. This CDR3 comprises 12 residues. The V gene lost 3 bases and the J gene lost 4 bases, with 4 bases spanning the gap.

The rearrangement uses TRBV10-3 and TRBJ2-2; a possible D gene is TRBD1 (6 bases). The germline CDR1 and CDR2 sequences are ENHRY and SYGVKD. This CDR3 is built from 12 residues. Trimming removed 5 bases from V and 8 bases from J, with 9 bases in between. CDR3 nucleotide sequence: TGTGCCATCAGTCTGGGACAAGGGGAGCTGTTTTTT. Its translation: CAISLGQGELFF.

The J gene is TRBJ1-2, the V gene TRBV28; perhaps TRBD1 as D (6 bases). Germline CDR1 and CDR2: MDHEN and SYDVKM. The length of the CDR3 is 15 residues. Trimming left V 5 bases short and J 8 bases short, with 21 bases between. CDR3 DNA sequence: TGTGCCAGCAGTACAGACGGGACACCTCTGAGAGGCTACACCTTC. This codes for CASSTDGTPLRGYTF.

The rearrangement links TRBV6-1 to TRBJ2-1, with 7 positions matching TRBD2. The V and J ends lost 1 base and 5 bases, in that order; junction bases with no gene match: 5. Germline V gene data show CDR1 as MNHNS and CDR2 as SASEGT. The CDR3 covers 15 residues. In nucleotides, the CDR3 is TGTGCCAGCAGTGAAGGGCTAGCGGTTAACAATGAGCAGTTCTTC. Protein product: CASSEGLAVNNEQFF.

The chain links TRBV14 to TRBJ1-1, with D hard to call. Germline values: CDR1 SGHDN, CDR2 FVKESK. The CDR3 is made up of 13 amino acids. V was cut by 1 base and J by 6 bases, with 9 bases left in between. The CDR3 DNA reads TGTGCCAGCAGCCAAGCTTTTGAGGCTGAAGCTTTCTTT. This sequence encodes CASSQAFEAEAFF.

This clone was seen once. The genes are TRBV7-2 and TRBJ2-2; tentative D call: TRBD2 (6 bases). CDR1 and CDR2 from the germline V gene are SGHTA and FQGNSA. The CDR3 length is 16 residues. V was trimmed by 2 bases and J by 4 bases, leaving 14 bases between them. Here the CDR3 reads CASSLMGSGSTGELFF. Here the CDR3 DNA reads TGTGCCAGCAGCTTAATGGGTAGCGGATCCACCGGGGAGCTGTTTTTT. The full variable domain, in which reference TRBV7-2 and TRBJ2-2 provide the parts outside the CDR3, is GAGVSQSPSNKVTEKGKDVELRCDPISGHTALYWYRQSLGQGLEFLIYFQGNSAPDKSGLPSDRFSAERTGGSVSTLTIQRTQQEDSAVYLCASSLMGSGSTGELFFGEGSRLTVL.

The chain couples TRBV10-3 to TRBJ2-5; unclear D gene. Per the germline V gene, CDR1 is ENHRY and CDR2 is SYGVKD. The CDR3 has 11 amino acids. Trimming shortened V by 4 bases and J by 5 bases, and 5 bases separated the two germline ends. The CDR3: CAISGGETQYF. As DNA, the CDR3 is TGTGCCATCAGTGGAGGCGAGACCCAGTACTTC.

V and J are TRBV6-5 and TRBJ2-2; 8 nucleotides align to TRBD1. The CDR3 has 16 residues. V dropped 2 bases and J dropped 2; count of bases not matched to a gene: 4. Germline lookup yields CDR1 MNHEY and CDR2 SVGAGI. Here the CDR3 DNA reads TGTGCCAGCAGTTACCTGGGACAGGCAAACACCGGGGAGCTGTTTTTT. It specifies CASSYLGQANTGELFF.

This clone was seen once. This sequence joins TRBV7-9 and TRBJ2-3; the D gene is possibly TRBD1 (6 bases). Deletions cut 1 base from V and 6 bases from J, with 11 bases between. The V gene's germline CDR1 is SEHNR and CDR2 FQNEAQ (reference sequence). The CDR3 is 14 residues long. The CDR3 region is CASSLDRAMDTQYF. The CDR3 DNA reads TGTGCCAGCAGCTTAGACAGGGCTATGGATACGCAGTATTTT. Based on the CDR3 plus reference TRBV7-9 and TRBJ2-3, the full variable domain is DTGVSQNPRHKITKRGQNVTFRCDPISEHNRLYWYRQTLGQGPEFLTYFQNEAQLEKSRLLSDRFSAERPKGSFSTLEIQRTEQGDSAMYLCASSLDRAMDTQYFGPGTRLTVL.

CDR3 in amino acids: CASSRIRGGSNYGYTF. Written as DNA, the CDR3 is TGTGCCAGCTCGCGCATCAGAGGGGGATCTAACTATGGCTACACCTTC. This chain uses TRBV18 with TRBJ1-2, with a weak D call TRBD1 (6 bases). The CDR3 loop spans 16 amino acids. CDR1 and CDR2 (germline): KGHSH, LQKENI. The germline V and J ends were trimmed by 6 bases and 0 bases, with 17 bases remaining between them.

V and J are TRBV11-2 and TRBJ1-2; D gene unclear. Trimming left V 0 bases short and J 2 bases short, with 7 bases between. From germline, CDR1 is SGHAT and CDR2 FQNNGV. The CDR3 totals 14 residues. CDR3 bases: TGTGCCAGCAGCTTAGAATTACAGAACTATGGCTACACCTTC. Translation gives CASSLELQNYGYTF.

The chain employs TRBV9 and TRBJ1-4, with D hard to call. Germline V CDR1 and CDR2: SGDLS, YYNGEE. The length of the CDR3 is 15 residues. Deletions cut 1 base from V and 3 bases from J, with 10 bases between. CDR3 sequence reads: CASSVTQAPNEKLFF. As DNA, the CDR3 is TGTGCCAGCAGCGTAACGCAGGCGCCTAATGAAAAACTGTTTTTT.

The chain joins TRBV28 to TRBJ1-5; D is perhaps TRBD1 (5 bases). This CDR3 has 14 residues. Germline CDR1 reads MDHEN; CDR2 reads SYDVKM. Trimming cost V 6 bases and J 1 base, with 10 bases left between them. The CDR3 DNA sequence: TGTGCCAGCAGCCCTGGGGGGAGCAATCAGCCCCAGCATTTT. Its translation: CASSPGGSNQPQHF.

This chain connects TRBV7-9 to TRBJ1-5; possibly TRBD1 for D (5 bases). The CDR3 has 15 residues. CDR1 is SEHNR, CDR2 FQNEAQ, per germline (reference sequence). Trimming stripped 4 bases from V and 2 bases from J, with 12 bases between. The CDR3 spells CASSSHGGGNQPQHF. In DNA form, the CDR3 reads TGTGCCAGCAGCTCTCATGGAGGGGGCAATCAGCCCCAGCATTTT.

The CDR3 DNA sequence: TGTGCCACCACAGACCAATACATTTATCCGGCCTACGAGCAGTACTTC. The encoded protein is CATTDQYIYPAYEQYF. The chain recombines TRBV7-8 with TRBJ2-7; D is unclear. V was pared by 10 bases and J by 2 bases, with 24 bases between. CDR3 length equals 16 residues. Germline V CDR1 and CDR2: SGHVS, FQNEAQ.

The sample holds one count of this clone. V is TRBV29-1 and J is TRBJ1-2, with 9 nucleotides matching TRBD1. From germline, CDR1 is SQVTM and CDR2 ANQGSEA. The CDR3 loop spans 13 amino acids. Trimming cost V 7 bases and J 2 bases; bases outside gene matches: 5. DNA of the CDR3: TGCAGCGCCTGGACAGGGGAGAACTATGGCTACACCTTC. Its protein is CSAWTGENYGYTF.